The 4 T cell receptor beta chains below were found in one sample sequenced in a study of molecular identifiers for immune sequencing clone quantification (dated by TCRdb to the late 2010s). Library preparation employed PCR. Instrument used: Illumina HiSeq 4000. Using fastp at Q25 and MiXCR, TCRdb reprocessed the public reads and kept productive beta chains. Rows with a matching CDR3 protein are joined into one entry that keeps the most common DNA and genes. This sample has more than 60,000 distinct CDR3 sequences in its table, and roughly 17% of those were observed once. Of the sample, 1.3% to 1.5% falls within the top ten clones. The sequencing input was naive CD8+ T cells from blood, with Jurkat cell RNA spiked in. Sample cell subset or site, as interpreted from the label and publication: FACS-sorted CD8+CD4-CCR7+CD45RA+ naive T cells. These receptors all come from a human donor in good health. Some libraries in this study had Jurkat cell RNA spiked in.

Worth noting for this clonotype: A read error may be the cause here, since a much bigger clone is one base away. The V and J genes are TRBV13 and TRBJ2-3; TRBD1 is a possible D gene (6 bases). The DNA matches TRBJ1-5 better at its end, which makes the J call doubtful. Looked up from germline, CDR1 is PRHDT and CDR2 is FYEKMQ (reference sequence). The CDR3 extends over 15 amino acids. The CDR3 nucleotides read TGTGCCAGCAGCCTCCGGGACATGGACACAGATACGCAGCATTTT. It is translated as CASSLRDMDTDTQHF.

The rearrangement joins TRBV6-5 to TRBJ2-1, with D uncertain. Germline CDR1 and CDR2: MNHEY and SVGAGI. Trimming took off 0 bases at V and 2 bases at J, with 2 bases between the two ends. CDR3 size: 13 residues. The CDR3 nucleotides read TGTGCCAGCAGTTACTCGACCTACAATGAGCAGTTCTTC. It encodes CASSYSTYNEQFF.

This clonotype was detected many times. The chain combines TRBV29-1 with TRBJ2-1, with 7 bases fitting TRBD2. Germline V gene data show CDR1 as SQVTM and CDR2 as ANQGSEA. With V trimmed by 8 bases and J by 0 bases, 4 bases remained unmatched. The CDR3 length is 13 residues. CDR3 DNA sequence: TGCAGCCTGGGGGGGAACTCCTACAATGAGCAGTTCTTC. This translates into CSLGGNSYNEQFF.

A word on this clonotype: A read error may account for a junction end that differs from germline. V usage is TRBV13 and J usage is TRBJ1-5, with TRBD1 matching 7 bases. The CDR3 has 15 amino acids. Per the germline V gene, CDR1 is PRHDT and CDR2 is FYEKMQ (reference sequence). CDR3 sequence (DNA): TGTGCCAGCAACCTCGGACAGGCCAACAATCAGCCCCAGCACTTT. Translating gives CASNLGQANNQPQHF.